Detailed here is one T cell receptor beta chain. Its cognate antigen is unknown. Only in-frame clones appear in the TCRdb table, and some are missing; sequencing was by immunoSEQ multiplex PCR. This sample has 68,000 or so clones, with 92% found just once. This entry comes from a study of T cell clones after liver transplantation. Study-wide points: Small, mixed patient groups and varying post-transplant times limit these conclusions.

The germline V gene has CDR1 LNHDA and CDR2 SQIVND (reference sequence). CDR3 length equals 14 residues. V lost 10 bases to trimming and J lost 7 bases; unmatched junction nucleotides: 11. The TCR originated in a human patient who received a liver transplant. Some T cells may possibly be graft donor cells. The gene calls are TRBV19 and TRBJ2-1; 9 nucleotides line up with TRBD2. The sample was CD4+ T cells from blood, taken 25 months after liver transplant. The CDR3 DNA sequence: TGTGCCACCGAACTCGAAGCGGGAGGAAATGAGCAGTTCTTC. Its translation is CATELEAGGNEQFF. Using reference TRBV19 and TRBJ2-1 for the parts outside the CDR3, the full variable domain is DGGITQSPKYLFRKEGQNVTLSCEQNLNHDAMYWYRQDPGQGLRLIYYSQIVNDFQKGDIAEGYSVSREKKESFPLTVTSAQKNPTAFYLCATELEAGGNEQFFGPGTRLTVL.